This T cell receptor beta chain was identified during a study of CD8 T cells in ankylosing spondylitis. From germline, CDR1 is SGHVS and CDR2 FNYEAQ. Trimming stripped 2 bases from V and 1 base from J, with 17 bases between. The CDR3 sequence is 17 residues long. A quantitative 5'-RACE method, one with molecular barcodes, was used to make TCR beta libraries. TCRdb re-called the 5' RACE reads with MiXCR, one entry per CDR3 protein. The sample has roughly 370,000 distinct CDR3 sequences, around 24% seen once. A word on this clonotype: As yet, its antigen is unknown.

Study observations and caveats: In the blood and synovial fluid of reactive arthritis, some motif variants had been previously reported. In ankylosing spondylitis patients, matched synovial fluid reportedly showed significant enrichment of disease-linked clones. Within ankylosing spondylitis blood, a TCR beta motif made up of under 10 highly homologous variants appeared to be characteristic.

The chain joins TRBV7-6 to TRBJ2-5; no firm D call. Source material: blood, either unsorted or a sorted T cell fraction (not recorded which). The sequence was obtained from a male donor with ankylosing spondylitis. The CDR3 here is CASSLRTPIGLQETQYF. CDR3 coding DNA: TGTGCCAGCAGCTTAAGGACCCCTATCGGGCTCCAAGAGACCCAGTACTTC.